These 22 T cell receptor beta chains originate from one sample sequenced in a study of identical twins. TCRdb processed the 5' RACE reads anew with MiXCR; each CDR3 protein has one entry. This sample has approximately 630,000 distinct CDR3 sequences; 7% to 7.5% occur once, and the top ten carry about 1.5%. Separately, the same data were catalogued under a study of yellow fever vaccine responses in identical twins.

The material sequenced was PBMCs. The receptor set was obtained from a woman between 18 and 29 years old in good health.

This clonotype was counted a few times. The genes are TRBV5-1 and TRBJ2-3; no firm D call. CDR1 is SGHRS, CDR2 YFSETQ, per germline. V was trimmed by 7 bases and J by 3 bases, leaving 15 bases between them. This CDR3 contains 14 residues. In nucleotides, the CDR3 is TGCGCCAGCTCCGAAAGGGCTACAACAGATACGCAGTATTTT. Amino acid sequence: CASSERATTDTQYF.

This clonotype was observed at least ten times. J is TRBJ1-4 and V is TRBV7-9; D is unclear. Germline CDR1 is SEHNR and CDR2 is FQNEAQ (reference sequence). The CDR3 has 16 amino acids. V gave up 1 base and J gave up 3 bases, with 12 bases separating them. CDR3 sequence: CASSLVQLSSNEKLFF. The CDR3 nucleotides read TGTGCCAGCAGCTTAGTACAGCTATCGTCTAATGAAAAACTGTTTTTT.

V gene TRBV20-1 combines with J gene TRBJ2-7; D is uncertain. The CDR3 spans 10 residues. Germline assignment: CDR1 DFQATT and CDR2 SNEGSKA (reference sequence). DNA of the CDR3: TGCACTCCGGGCCCATTCGGGCAGTACGTC. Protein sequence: CTPGPFGQYV.

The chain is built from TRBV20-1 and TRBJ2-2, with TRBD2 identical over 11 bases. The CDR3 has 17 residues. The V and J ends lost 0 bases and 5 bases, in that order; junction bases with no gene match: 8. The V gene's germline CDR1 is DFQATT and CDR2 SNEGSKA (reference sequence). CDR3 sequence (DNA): TGCAGTGCTAGAGACCCCGGGACTAGCGGTGCGACCGGGGAGCTGTTTTTT. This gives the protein CSARDPGTSGATGELFF.

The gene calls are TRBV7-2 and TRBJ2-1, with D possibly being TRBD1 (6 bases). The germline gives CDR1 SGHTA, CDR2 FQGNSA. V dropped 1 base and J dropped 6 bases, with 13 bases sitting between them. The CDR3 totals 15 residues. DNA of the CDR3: TGTGCCAGCAGCTTAGTTTCAGGGGTGACCAATGAGCAGTTCTTC. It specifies CASSLVSGVTNEQFF.

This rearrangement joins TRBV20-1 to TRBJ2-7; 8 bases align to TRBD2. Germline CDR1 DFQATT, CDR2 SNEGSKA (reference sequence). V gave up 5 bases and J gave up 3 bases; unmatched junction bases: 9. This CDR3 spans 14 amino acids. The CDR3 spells CSAGGLGVFYEQYF. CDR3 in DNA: TGCAGTGCTGGGGGACTAGGGGTTTTCTACGAGCAGTACTTC.

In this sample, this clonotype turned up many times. CDR3 in amino acids: CASSLKGLPDTQYF. For the CDR3, the DNA is TGTGCCAGCAGCTTAAAGGGACTCCCAGATACGCAGTATTTT. The chain links TRBV7-3 to TRBJ2-3, with a tentative D call TRBD2 (6 bases). CDR3 length: 14 amino acids. Germline assignment: CDR1 SGHTA and CDR2 FQGTGA. Trimming removed 1 base from V and 4 bases from J, with 9 bases in between.

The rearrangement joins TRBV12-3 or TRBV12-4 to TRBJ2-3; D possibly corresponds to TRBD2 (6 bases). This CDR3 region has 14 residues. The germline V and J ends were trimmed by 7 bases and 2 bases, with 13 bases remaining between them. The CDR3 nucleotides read TGTGCCAGCAACTTTGGAGGGAACACAGATACGCAGTATTTT. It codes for CASNFGGNTDTQYF.

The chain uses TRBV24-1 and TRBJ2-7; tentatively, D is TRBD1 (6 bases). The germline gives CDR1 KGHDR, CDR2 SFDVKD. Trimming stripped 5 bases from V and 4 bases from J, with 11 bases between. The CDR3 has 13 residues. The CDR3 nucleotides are TGTGCCACCAGTGCCCCGACAGGTTACGAGCAGTACTTC. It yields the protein CATSAPTGYEQYF.

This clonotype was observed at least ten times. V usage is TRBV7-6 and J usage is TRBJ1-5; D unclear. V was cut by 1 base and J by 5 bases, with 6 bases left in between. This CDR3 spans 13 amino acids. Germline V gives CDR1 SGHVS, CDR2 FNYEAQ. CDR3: CASSLGLDQPQHF. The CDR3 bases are TGTGCCAGCAGCTTAGGTCTCGATCAGCCCCAGCATTTT.

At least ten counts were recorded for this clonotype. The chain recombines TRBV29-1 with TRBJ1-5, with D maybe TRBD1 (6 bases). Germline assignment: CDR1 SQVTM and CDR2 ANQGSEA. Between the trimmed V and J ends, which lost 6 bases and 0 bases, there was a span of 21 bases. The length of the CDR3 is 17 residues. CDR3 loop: CSVPAGGGLDSNQPQHF. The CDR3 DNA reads TGCAGCGTACCCGCGGGTGGGGGGCTGGATAGCAATCAGCCCCAGCATTTT.

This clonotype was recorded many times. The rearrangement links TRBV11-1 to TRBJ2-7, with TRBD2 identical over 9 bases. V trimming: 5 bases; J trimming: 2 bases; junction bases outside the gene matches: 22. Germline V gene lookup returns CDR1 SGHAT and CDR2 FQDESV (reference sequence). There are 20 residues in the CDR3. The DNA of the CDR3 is TGTGCCAGCAGCCCTCCCCAGACAGGAGTAACCGGGACTAGCCCCTACGAGCAGTACTTC. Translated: CASSPPQTGVTGTSPYEQYF.

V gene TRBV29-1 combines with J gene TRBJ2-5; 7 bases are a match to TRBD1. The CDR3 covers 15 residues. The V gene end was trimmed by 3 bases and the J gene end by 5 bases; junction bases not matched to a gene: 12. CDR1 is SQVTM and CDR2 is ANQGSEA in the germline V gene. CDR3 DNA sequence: TGCAGCGTTGATGACAGGGCCACCGCTGTGGAGACCCAGTACTTC. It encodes CSVDDRATAVETQYF.

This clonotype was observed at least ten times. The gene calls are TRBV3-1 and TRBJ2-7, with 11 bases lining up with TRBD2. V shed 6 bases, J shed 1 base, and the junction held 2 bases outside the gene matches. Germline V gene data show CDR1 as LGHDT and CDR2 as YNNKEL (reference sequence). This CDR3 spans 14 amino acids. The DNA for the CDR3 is TGTGCCAGCAGGGGGACTAGCGGATCCTACGAGCAGTACTTC. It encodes CASRGTSGSYEQYF.

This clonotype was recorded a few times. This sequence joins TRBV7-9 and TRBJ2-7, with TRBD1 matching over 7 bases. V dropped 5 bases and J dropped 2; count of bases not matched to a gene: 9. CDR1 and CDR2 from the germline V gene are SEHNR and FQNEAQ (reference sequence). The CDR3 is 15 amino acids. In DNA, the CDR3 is TGTGCCAGCAGCCGAAAGGGACAGAACCCCTACGAGCAGTACTTC. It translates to CASSRKGQNPYEQYF.

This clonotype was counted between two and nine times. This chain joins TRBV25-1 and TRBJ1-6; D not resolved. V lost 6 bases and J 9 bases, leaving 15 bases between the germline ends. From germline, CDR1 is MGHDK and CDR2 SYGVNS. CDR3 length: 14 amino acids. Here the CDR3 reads CASSPRWAPSPLHF. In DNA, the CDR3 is TGTGCCAGCAGCCCACGGTGGGCGCCTTCACCCCTCCACTTT.

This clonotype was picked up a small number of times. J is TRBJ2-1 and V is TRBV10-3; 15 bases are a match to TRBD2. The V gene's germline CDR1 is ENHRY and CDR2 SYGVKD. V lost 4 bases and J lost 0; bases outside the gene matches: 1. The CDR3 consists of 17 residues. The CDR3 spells CAISGTSGRDSYNEQFF. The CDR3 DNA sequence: TGTGCCATCAGTGGGACTAGCGGGAGGGACTCCTACAATGAGCAGTTCTTC.

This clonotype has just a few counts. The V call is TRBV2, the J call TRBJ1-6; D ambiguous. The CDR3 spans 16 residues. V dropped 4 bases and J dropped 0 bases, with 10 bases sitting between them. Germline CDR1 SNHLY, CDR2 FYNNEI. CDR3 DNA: TGTGCCAGCAGTGGGTTTCGGGGCTCCTATAATTCACCCCTCCACTTT. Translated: CASSGFRGSYNSPLHF. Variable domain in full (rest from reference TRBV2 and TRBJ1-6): EPEVTQTPSHQVTQMGQEVILRCVPISNHLYFYWYRQILGQKVEFLVSFYNNEISEKSEIFDDQFSVERPDGSNFTLKIRSTKLEDSAMYFCASSGFRGSYNSPLHFGNGTRLTVT.

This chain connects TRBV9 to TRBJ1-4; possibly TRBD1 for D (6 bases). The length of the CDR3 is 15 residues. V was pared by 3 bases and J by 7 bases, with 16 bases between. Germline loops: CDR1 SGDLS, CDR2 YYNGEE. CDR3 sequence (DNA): TGTGCCAGCAGCGGAAAGGGGGGTTCAGGTGAAAAACTGTTTTTT. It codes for CASSGKGGSGEKLFF. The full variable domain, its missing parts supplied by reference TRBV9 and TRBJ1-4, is DSGVTQTPKHLITATGQRVTLRCSPRSGDLSVYWYQQSLDQGLQFLIQYYNGEERAKGNILERFSAQQFPDLHSELNLSSLELGDSALYFCASSGKGGSGEKLFFGSGTQLSVL.

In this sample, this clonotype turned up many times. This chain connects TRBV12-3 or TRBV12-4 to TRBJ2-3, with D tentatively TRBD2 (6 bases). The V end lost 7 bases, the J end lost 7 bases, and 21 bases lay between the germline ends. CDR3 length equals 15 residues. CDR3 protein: CASTLGGGVENTQYF. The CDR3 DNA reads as TGTGCCAGCACTCTAGGAGGAGGGGTAGAGAATACGCAGTATTTT.

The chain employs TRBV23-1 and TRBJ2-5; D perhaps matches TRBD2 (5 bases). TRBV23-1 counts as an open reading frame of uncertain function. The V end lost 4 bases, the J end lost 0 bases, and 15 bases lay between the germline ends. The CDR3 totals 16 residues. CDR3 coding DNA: TGCGCCAGCAGTCTATCCGAGCGGCTGTACCAAGAGACCCAGTACTTC. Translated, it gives CASSLSERLYQETQYF.

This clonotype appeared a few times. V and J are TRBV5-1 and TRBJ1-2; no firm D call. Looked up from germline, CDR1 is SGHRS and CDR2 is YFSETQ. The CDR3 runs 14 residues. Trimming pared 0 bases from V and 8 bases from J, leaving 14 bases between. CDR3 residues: CASSLEGSRGGYTF. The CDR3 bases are TGCGCCAGCAGCTTGGAAGGCAGCCGAGGGGGCTACACCTTC.